These 20 T cell receptor beta chains were all obtained from the same sample, sequenced in a study of blood T cell repertoires in COVID-19. Sequencing was performed with immunoSEQ multiplex PCR; in TCRdb, only in-frame clones are kept and a portion is missing. The sample shows 85,000 to 90,000 clones, roughly four fifths of them seen only once. Specimen: peripheral blood. These TCRs come from a woman over 75 with acute or convalescent COVID-19.

The chain uses TRBV29-1 and TRBJ2-7; D possibly corresponds to TRBD1 (6 bases). The V end lost 7 bases, the J end lost 1 base, and 20 bases lay between the germline ends. From germline, CDR1 is SQVTM and CDR2 ANQGSEA. The CDR3 contains 15 residues. CDR3 sequence reads: CSASLNRAVSYEQYF. In DNA, the CDR3 is TGCAGCGCTTCTTTAAACAGGGCTGTTTCCTACGAGCAGTACTTC.

V gene TRBV5-1 combines with J gene TRBJ2-5; 9 bases align to TRBD1. This CDR3 has 13 amino acids. Looked up from germline, CDR1 is SGHRS and CDR2 is YFSETQ. V lost 3 bases and J lost 5; bases outside the gene matches: 2. The CDR3 region is CASSYGTGETQYF. The CDR3 region has the DNA TGCGCCAGCAGCTATGGGACAGGGGAGACCCAGTACTTC. Combining the CDR3 with reference TRBV5-1 and TRBJ2-5 gives the whole variable domain KAGVTQTPRYLIKTRGQQVTLSCSPISGHRSVSWYQQTPGQGLQFLFEYFSETQRNKGNFPGRFSGRQFSNSRSEMNVSTLELGDSALYLCASSYGTGETQYFGPGTRLLVL.

The genes are TRBV7-9 and TRBJ2-7; maybe TRBD1 (6 bases). This CDR3 spans 13 amino acids. V was shortened by 6 bases and J by 6 bases, with 15 bases between the two germline ends. In germline, CDR1 is SEHNR, CDR2 FQNEAQ (reference sequence). This CDR3 is CASRPGQGREQYF. The CDR3 bases are TGTGCCAGCAGACCGGGGCAGGGGCGCGAGCAGTACTTC.

This chain connects TRBV19 to TRBJ1-3, with D perhaps TRBD1 (5 bases). V was shortened by 5 bases and J by 0 bases, with 14 bases between the two germline ends. The germline CDR1 and CDR2 sequences are LNHDA and SQIVND (reference sequence). The length of the CDR3 is 16 residues. The CDR3 reads CASSSPTGGSGNTIYF. The CDR3 DNA reads as TGTGCCAGTAGTTCCCCGACGGGGGGCTCTGGAAACACCATATATTTT.

This clone was observed a few times. The chain has TRBV7-9 and TRBJ2-2; perhaps TRBD1 as D (5 bases). Trimming cost V 0 bases and J 6 bases, with 8 bases left between them. Germline CDR1 SEHNR, CDR2 FQNEAQ (reference sequence). The CDR3 has 14 residues. The CDR3 reads CASSLAGASGELFF. The CDR3, as DNA: TGTGCCAGCAGCTTAGCAGGGGCTTCCGGGGAGCTGTTTTTT. Complete variable domain (other parts from reference TRBV7-9 and TRBJ2-2): DTGVSQNPRHKITKRGQNVTFRCDPISEHNRLYWYRQTLGQGPEFLTYFQNEAQLEKSRLLSDRFSAERPKGSFSTLEIQRTEQGDSAMYLCASSLAGASGELFFGEGSRLTVL.

The chain couples TRBV29-1 to TRBJ2-5, with 9 bases that match TRBD2. Germline CDR1 reads SQVTM; CDR2 reads ANQGSEA. The CDR3 contains 14 residues. V trimming: 2 bases; J trimming: 5 bases; junction bases outside the gene matches: 6. The CDR3 spells CSVEWLAGRETQYF. In DNA form, the CDR3 reads TGCAGCGTTGAATGGCTAGCGGGGAGGGAGACCCAGTACTTC. The full variable domain, completed using reference TRBV29-1 and TRBJ2-5, is SAVISQKPSRDICQRGTSLTIQCQVDSQVTMMFWYRQQPGQSLTLIATANQGSEATYESGFVIDKFPISRPNLTFSTLTVSNMSPEDSSIYLCSVEWLAGRETQYFGPGTRLLVL.

The chain joins TRBV2 to TRBJ1-2, with TRBD1 as a possible D gene (5 bases). Germline CDR1 reads SNHLY; CDR2 reads FYNNEI. V gave up 5 bases and J gave up 8 bases, with 9 bases separating them. CDR3 size: 11 residues. The CDR3 here is CASSQGEGYTF. CDR3 coding DNA: TGTGCCAGCAGTCAGGGTGAAGGCTACACCTTC.

This chain connects TRBV15 to TRBJ1-2; weak D call: TRBD1 (5 bases). With 9 bases removed from V and 8 bases from J, the gap between germline ends came to 16 bases. The CDR3 has 12 amino acids. CDR1 and CDR2 from the germline V gene are LNHNV and YYDKDF (reference sequence). CDR3 coding DNA: TGTGCCACTTCCCGGGCAGGGCGCGGCTACACCTTC. It yields the protein CATSRAGRGYTF.

The chain links TRBV3-1 (or the pseudogene TRBV3-2) to TRBJ2-2, with D perhaps TRBD2 (6 bases). The CDR3 loop spans 16 amino acids. V was cut by 6 bases and J by 2 bases, with 16 bases left in between. Germline V gives CDR1 LGHDT, CDR2 YNNKEL (reference sequence). The CDR3 DNA is TGTGCCAGCAGTCAGATTGGACTAAAAAACACCGGGGAGCTGTTTTTT. It is translated as CASSQIGLKNTGELFF.

The chain joins TRBV24-1 to TRBJ2-3; D uncertain. CDR1 and CDR2 from the germline V gene are KGHDR and SFDVKD. CDR3 length: 15 amino acids. V gave up 0 bases and J gave up 0 bases, with 6 bases separating them. The CDR3 region has the DNA TGTGCCACCAGTGATTTGGTCGGGAGCACAGATACGCAGTATTTT. Its protein is CATSDLVGSTDTQYF.

The chain recombines TRBV3-1 (or the pseudogene TRBV3-2) with TRBJ1-1; weak D call: TRBD1 (5 bases). Per the germline V gene, CDR1 is LGHDT and CDR2 is YNNKEL (reference sequence). V was pared by 2 bases and J by 5 bases, with 12 bases between. The CDR3 spans 14 residues. CDR3 in DNA: TGTGCCAGCAGCCAACAGGGTTCTAGAACTGAAGCTTTCTTT. Protein: CASSQQGSRTEAFF.

This chain connects TRBV5-1 to TRBJ2-3; TRBD1 matches 8 bases. This CDR3 is 15 amino acids long. The V segment lost 5 bases and the J segment 2 bases; nucleotides outside the gene matches: 7. Germline CDR1 reads SGHRS; CDR2 reads YFSETQ. The CDR3 reads CASSSGQGPTDTQYF. In nucleotides, the CDR3 is TGCGCCAGCAGTTCCGGACAGGGACCCACAGATACGCAGTATTTT.

This chain links TRBV11-2 with TRBJ2-1; 7 bases fit TRBD1. V trimming: 5 bases; J trimming: 1 base; junction bases outside the gene matches: 5. The germline gives CDR1 SGHAT, CDR2 FQNNGV. This CDR3 comprises 15 residues. Here the CDR3 reads CASSPDRVSYNEQFF. DNA of the CDR3: TGTGCCAGCAGCCCCGACAGGGTATCCTACAATGAGCAGTTCTTC.

The chain links TRBV5-8 to TRBJ1-5; D unresolved. Trimming pared 4 bases from V and 2 bases from J, leaving 13 bases between. The CDR3 loop spans 15 amino acids. Looked up from germline, CDR1 is SGHTS and CDR2 is YDEGEE. The CDR3 reads CASSPGGLGNQPQHF. The CDR3, as DNA: TGTGCCAGCAGCCCCGGCGGGTTGGGCAATCAGCCCCAGCATTTT.

This clone showed up just once. The chain employs TRBV27 and TRBJ1-1, with a weak D call TRBD1 (5 bases). V was clipped by 0 bases and J by 0 bases, with 11 bases between them. This CDR3 has 16 residues. The germline V gene has CDR1 MNHEY and CDR2 SMNVEV (reference sequence). The CDR3 sequence: CASSLSPGGLNTEAFF. The CDR3, as DNA: TGTGCCAGCAGTTTATCGCCCGGGGGTTTGAACACTGAAGCTTTCTTT.

The J gene is TRBJ1-1, the V gene TRBV5-1; 7 nucleotides line up with TRBD1. In germline, CDR1 is SGHRS, CDR2 YFSETQ. The CDR3 length is 15 residues. V shed 5 bases and J 5 bases; nucleotides not matched to a gene: 12. The CDR3 DNA follows: TGCGCCAGCAGGCCTCAATCAGGGGGGTATACTGAAGCTTTCTTT. Translating it yields CASRPQSGGYTEAFF.

The chain uses TRBV4-1 and TRBJ1-1; 9 bases are a match to TRBD1. The V gene's germline CDR1 is MGHRA and CDR2 YSYEKL. Trimming at V came to 0 bases and at J to 0 bases, leaving 2 bases not matched to a gene. The CDR3 sequence is 16 residues long. CDR3 sequence: CASSQDGTGLNTEAFF. DNA of the CDR3: TGCGCCAGCAGCCAAGACGGGACAGGGCTGAACACTGAAGCTTTCTTT.

This chain joins TRBV10-3 and TRBJ2-2; D uncertain. This CDR3 has 13 amino acids. V was shortened by 4 bases and J by 7 bases, with 10 bases between the two germline ends. Germline V gene sequence: CDR1 ENHRY, CDR2 SYGVKD. CDR3 in DNA: TGTGCCATCAGTGGACACCTTGACGGGGAGCTGTTTTTT. It yields the protein CAISGHLDGELFF.

This chain uses TRBV25-1 with TRBJ1-2; D unresolved. CDR3 length: 15 amino acids. Trimming left V 2 bases short and J 4 bases short, with 14 bases between. CDR1 MGHDK and CDR2 SYGVNS come from the germline V gene. CDR3 region: CASSEAGSASYGYTF. CDR3 in DNA: TGTGCCAGCAGTGAAGCGGGCTCAGCCAGCTATGGCTACACCTTC.

This chain connects TRBV5-1 to TRBJ1-5; no reliable D call. V was pared by 0 bases and J by 5 bases, with 9 bases between. Germline CDR1 reads SGHRS; CDR2 reads YFSETQ. The CDR3 runs 14 residues. This chain's CDR3 is CASSLGTGYQPQHF. CDR3 sequence (DNA): TGCGCCAGCAGCTTGGGCACGGGGTATCAGCCCCAGCATTTT.